This entry lists 19 T cell receptor beta chains sequenced from one sample in a study of graft-versus-host responses after intestinal transplantation. The data were produced by immunoSEQ multiplex PCR, yet TCRdb's version contains in-frame clones alone and is incomplete. Here the sample spans some 45,000 clones, 90% to 95% being singletons. Sequenced material: PBMCs, taken 524 days after transplant. The receptor set was obtained from a human patient who received an intestinal transplant, so some T cells may come from the graft donor.

The chain is built from TRBV7-2 and TRBJ1-5; no firm D call. CDR1 SGHTA and CDR2 FQGNSA come from the germline V gene. Trimming took off 1 base at V and 4 bases at J, with 5 bases between the two ends. The CDR3 extends over 13 amino acids. CDR3 in amino acids: CASSLDRNQPQHF. The CDR3 DNA sequence: TGTGCCAGCAGCTTAGACAGAAATCAGCCCCAGCATTTT.

The J gene is TRBJ2-6, the V gene TRBV5-1, with a possible D match to TRBD2 (5 bases). Trimming took off 0 bases at V and 1 base at J, with 5 bases between the two ends. The CDR3 has 15 residues. The V gene's germline CDR1 is SGHRS and CDR2 YFSETQ. CDR3 nucleotide sequence: TGCGCCAGCAGCTTGGCGGGGTCTGGGGCCAACGTCCTGACTTTC. Residues: CASSLAGSGANVLTF.

The genes are TRBV4-3 and TRBJ2-7; the D gene is possibly TRBD2 (6 bases). Germline CDR1 reads LGHNA; CDR2 reads YSLEER. V was trimmed by 0 bases and J by 5 bases, leaving 11 bases between them. CDR3 length: 14 residues. As DNA, the CDR3 is TGCGCCAGCAGCCAAGAACTAGCCAGCAACGAGCAGTACTTC. It is translated as CASSQELASNEQYF.

This rearrangement joins TRBV5-1 to TRBJ2-5; TRBD1 matches 9 bases. In germline, CDR1 is SGHRS, CDR2 YFSETQ. The CDR3 spans 17 residues. V lost 0 bases to trimming and J lost 5 bases; unmatched junction nucleotides: 11. The CDR3 bases are TGCGCCAGCAGCTTGGGGCAGACACAGGGGGCACGGGAGACCCAGTACTTC. It specifies CASSLGQTQGARETQYF.

The J gene is TRBJ1-4, the V gene TRBV7-8; TRBD1 agrees at 8 bases. The CDR3 consists of 12 residues. V lost 2 bases and J lost 11; bases outside the gene matches: 1. Looked up from germline, CDR1 is SGHVS and CDR2 is FQNEAQ. For the CDR3, the DNA is TGTGCCAGCAGCTTACGACAGGGGAAACTGTTTTTT. This sequence encodes CASSLRQGKLFF.

CDR3 protein: CASSEASGRADTQYF. CDR3 nucleotides: TGTGCCAGCAGTGAGGCTAGCGGGAGGGCAGATACGCAGTATTTT. V is TRBV2 and J is TRBJ2-3, with 12 bases matching TRBD2. Per germline, CDR1 SNHLY and CDR2 FYNNEI. CDR3 length equals 15 residues. J was trimmed by 4 bases and V by 3 bases; bases with no gene match: 2.

The V gene is TRBV5-4, the J gene TRBJ2-1; D assignment may be TRBD1 or TRBD2 (5 bases each). Germline V gene sequence: CDR1 SGHNT, CDR2 YYREEE (reference sequence). This CDR3 is 16 amino acids long. V dropped 0 bases and J dropped 6 bases, with 16 bases sitting between them. The CDR3 spells CASSLGGLQGANEQFF. DNA for the CDR3: TGTGCCAGCAGCTTGGGAGGTCTCCAGGGAGCCAATGAGCAGTTCTTC.

This chain joins TRBV18 and TRBJ2-1; 10 bases match TRBD2. Per germline, CDR1 KGHSH and CDR2 LQKENI. The J segment lost 4 bases and the V segment lost 6 bases, leaving 6 bases of the junction unmatched. CDR3 length equals 15 residues. Here the CDR3 reads CASSSGGTPYNEQFF. CDR3 in DNA: TGTGCCAGCTCTAGCGGGGGGACCCCTTACAATGAGCAGTTCTTC.

This clone was seen only a few times. J is TRBJ2-7 and V is TRBV5-1; 8 nucleotides match TRBD1. Germline trimming cut 4 bases from V and 3 bases from J; bases unmatched to any gene: 12. CDR1 and CDR2 from the germline V gene are SGHRS and YFSETQ. The CDR3 totals 16 residues. The CDR3, as DNA: TGCGCCAGCAGCCCCTCCCCGGGACAGGTAATCTACGAGCAGTACTTC. Residues: CASSPSPGQVIYEQYF.

This rearrangement joins TRBV6-4 to TRBJ2-1; D is unclear. There are 16 residues in the CDR3. The ends were cut back, 2 bases at V and 1 base at J, with 12 bases in the middle. The germline gives CDR1 MRHNA, CDR2 SNTAGT. The CDR3 DNA reads TGTGCCAGCAGTGACGAGGCCGGGTCATCCTACAATGAGCAGTTCTTC. Residues: CASSDEAGSSYNEQFF.

This chain joins TRBV6-6 and TRBJ1-2; 7 nucleotides agree with TRBD1. Germline V gene sequence: CDR1 MNHNY, CDR2 SVGAGI (reference sequence). The CDR3 runs to 15 residues. With V trimmed by 0 bases and J by 5 bases, 6 bases remained unmatched. This CDR3 reads CASSYSQGDRYGYTF. Here the CDR3 DNA reads TGTGCCAGCAGTTACTCTCAGGGGGACCGGTATGGCTACACCTTC.

The chain combines TRBV19 with TRBJ2-1, with D perhaps assigned TRBD1 or TRBD2 (6 bases each). The CDR3 runs 11 residues. Trimming pared 8 bases from V and 12 bases from J, leaving 14 bases between. CDR1 is LNHDA, CDR2 SQIVND, per germline (reference sequence). For the CDR3, the DNA is TGTGCCAGTCGAAAGGGGGGAGGGCAGTTCTTC. This translates into CASRKGGGQFF.

The chain employs TRBV27 and TRBJ1-1; unclear D gene. The germline gives CDR1 MNHEY, CDR2 SMNVEV (reference sequence). This CDR3 has 13 amino acids. The V and J ends lost 4 bases and 7 bases respectively, with 13 bases between them. CDR3 region: CASSYRTGSEAFF. The DNA of the CDR3 is TGTGCCAGCAGTTATAGGACCGGGAGTGAAGCTTTCTTT.

The J gene is TRBJ2-2, the V gene TRBV7-9, with D unclear. The CDR3 is made up of 13 amino acids. Germline-derived CDR1 and CDR2 are SEHNR and FQNEAQ (reference sequence). Trimming took 2 bases from V and 6 from J, leaving 7 bases between them. CDR3 sequence (DNA): TGTGCCAGCAGCTTAAAGAGCGCCGGGGAGCTGTTTTTT. Its translation: CASSLKSAGELFF.

The genes are TRBV7-9 and TRBJ1-6; D is ambiguous. The CDR3 length is 17 residues. Germline CDR1 and CDR2: SEHNR and FQNEAQ (reference sequence). Trimming took off 1 base at V and 0 bases at J, with 10 bases between the two ends. The CDR3 DNA follows: TGTGCCAGCAGCTTAGAGACAACCAGCTCCTATAATTCACCCCTCCACTTT. It translates to CASSLETTSSYNSPLHF.

The V call is TRBV9, the J call TRBJ2-3, with D perhaps matching TRBD2 (6 bases). Looked up from germline, CDR1 is SGDLS and CDR2 is YYNGEE. V lost 2 bases and J 1 base, leaving 11 bases between the germline ends. The CDR3 is 15 residues long. The CDR3 spells CASSVSGGGTDTQYF. CDR3 in DNA: TGTGCCAGCAGCGTTAGCGGAGGGGGCACAGATACGCAGTATTTT.

The chain is built from TRBV7-2 and TRBJ2-1, with TRBD2 matching 8 bases. V lost 2 bases to trimming and J lost 3 bases; unmatched junction nucleotides: 3. The length of the CDR3 is 15 residues. Germline assignment: CDR1 SGHTA and CDR2 FQGNSA. CDR3 sequence reads: CASSLSSGGYNEQFF. The CDR3 nucleotides are TGTGCCAGCAGCTTATCCAGCGGGGGCTACAATGAGCAGTTCTTC.

The rearrangement uses TRBV28 and TRBJ2-7; 11 bases agree with TRBD1. J lost 2 bases, V lost 4 bases, and 4 bases had no gene match. From germline, CDR1 is MDHEN and CDR2 SYDVKM. This CDR3 region has 15 residues. The CDR3 region is CASSWGQGVTYEQYF. CDR3 in DNA: TGTGCCAGCAGTTGGGGACAGGGGGTCACCTACGAGCAGTACTTC.

This chain connects TRBV6-4 to TRBJ1-5, with unresolved D. The CDR3 covers 12 residues. Deletions cut 7 bases from V and 2 bases from J, with 6 bases between. Germline-derived CDR1 and CDR2 are MRHNA and SNTAGT. The CDR3 DNA sequence: TGTGCCAGCATCGATGGCAATCAGCCCCAGCATTTT. Its translation is CASIDGNQPQHF.